This T cell receptor beta chain was sequenced for a study of blood T cell repertoires in COVID-19. Study background: From the United States, Italy and Spain came samples of acute and convalescent COVID-19.

Some clones are missing from TCRdb's copy, which holds only in-frame ones; the method was immunoSEQ multiplex PCR. The table shows about 55,000 clones, with roughly 90% occurring only once. Trimming shortened V by 7 bases and J by 10 bases, and 11 bases separated the two germline ends. The CDR3 consists of 11 residues. In germline, CDR1 is SGHTA, CDR2 FQGNSA. Material: peripheral blood. The chain employs TRBV7-2 and TRBJ2-1; D is undetermined. This receptor was obtained from a human donor with active COVID-19. The donor label of this sample is uncertain. The CDR3 is CASTPLGEQFF. CDR3 DNA: TGTGCCAGCACTCCTCTGGGCGAGCAGTTCTTC.